The text below deals with one T cell receptor (beta chain). Authors' data handling: From reference gene primer amplification, estimates of nucleated cell counts were derived. The table came from immunoSEQ multiplex PCR; TCRdb's copy has only in-frame clones and leaves some out. V and J calls and clone size come straight from that table; D and trimming were deduced from the DNA. This sample has 330,000 or so clones, with 88% found just once. The data derive from a study of blood T cell repertoires in COVID-19. For the study at large: The United States, Italy and Spain were the sources of the acute and convalescent COVID-19 samples.

CDR1 LNHNV and CDR2 YYDKDF come from the germline V gene (reference sequence). V lost 6 bases, J lost 0 bases, and 4 bases stayed unmatched. The CDR3 extends over 14 amino acids. Living in 20 to 30 US areas, the participants were between about 18 and 100 years of age. The sequence came from a woman in her twenties or thirties who had been exposed to COVID-19. This sequence joins TRBV15 and TRBJ1-1; 7 nucleotides line up with TRBD1. Sequenced: PBMCs or T cells enriched from blood (not recorded which). CDR3 coding DNA: TGTGCCACCAGACCGACAGGGTTGAACACTGAAGCTTTCTTT. Translation gives CATRPTGLNTEAFF.